This T cell receptor beta chain was captured by sequencing in a study of tumor-infiltrating lymphocytes in primary liver carcinoma. Looking at the study overall: The cohort included men and women aged 30 to 69 years. Maximum tumor diameters ranged from roughly 4 to 11 cm, stage T1-T3 N0M0.

Findings of the study overall: Samples, which were bulk and unsorted, did not allow CD4+ and CD8+ repertoires to be compared.

Concerning this clonotype itself: The antigen is not known. Germline and junction disagree at one end, which may indicate a read error.

The germline V gene has CDR1 WSHSY and CDR2 SAAADI. The CDR3 has 16 residues. Priming with a constant-region primer yielded TCR beta cDNA from about 540 ng total RNA. For TCR beta, libraries were produced by three nested multiplex PCR rounds using slightly modified ARM-PCR. A C-beta reverse primer was combined with TRBV1-TRBV30 forward primers in the first two PCR rounds, and each round had approximately 9 cycles. TCRdb itself ran the multiplex PCR reads through MiXCR, one entry per CDR3 protein. The table includes fewer than 350,000 distinct CDR3 sequences, 50% to 70% detected once. Blood RNA was derived from unsorted whole blood, and germline DNA was extracted too.

The source is a man aged 40-55 years with primary liver carcinoma and hepatitis B virus infection. This chain uses TRBV10-2 with TRBJ2-7, with TRBD2 identical over 8 bases. Material: peripheral blood. The CDR3 loop reads CASSEGAGGRRQEQYF. The CDR3 nucleotides are TGCGCCAGTAGTGAGGGAGCTGGCGGGAGGAGACAAGAGCAGTACTTC.